The 9 T cell receptor beta chains in this list originate from one sample, sequenced in a study of blood T cell repertoires in COVID-19. TCRdb keeps only in-frame clones here, not all; method: immunoSEQ multiplex PCR. The sample lists 250,000 to 350,000 clones, approximately 90% occurring once. The specimen was peripheral blood. These receptors all stem from a woman in her twenties or thirties with active or convalescent COVID-19.

The rearrangement uses TRBV7-2 and TRBJ1-5; the D gene is possibly TRBD1 (6 bases). V lost 0 bases, J lost 1 base, and 16 bases lay in between. This CDR3 has 18 amino acids. Germline lookup yields CDR1 SGHTA and CDR2 FQGNSA. This chain's CDR3 is CASSLAPTGLASNQPQHF. Here the CDR3 DNA reads TGTGCCAGCAGCTTAGCGCCCACAGGGTTGGCGAGCAATCAGCCCCAGCATTTT.

The V and J genes are TRBV6-2 or TRBV6-3 and TRBJ1-6, with TRBD1 matching over 9 bases. Germline CDR1 reads MNHEY; CDR2 reads SVGEGT. The ends lost 6 bases at V and 8 bases at J; junction bases unmatched: 11. There are 16 residues in the CDR3. CDR3 sequence reads: CASSAPLDRGYSPLHF. CDR3 bases: TGTGCCAGCAGCGCCCCCTTAGACAGGGGGTATTCACCCCTCCACTTT.

The J gene is TRBJ1-6, the V gene TRBV19, with TRBD1 matching over 9 bases. The J segment lost 6 bases and the V segment lost 9 bases, leaving 12 bases of the junction unmatched. The V gene's germline CDR1 is LNHDA and CDR2 SQIVND (reference sequence). The CDR3 has 16 residues. CDR3 nucleotides: TGTGCCAGCAACTTTGGGACAGGGAAGGGTAATTCACCCCTCCACTTT. It translates to CASNFGTGKGNSPLHF.

This rearrangement joins TRBV4-2 to TRBJ1-2; 9 bases are a match to TRBD1. J was trimmed by 4 bases and V by 4 bases; bases with no gene match: 7. This CDR3 is built from 15 residues. Germline assignment: CDR1 LGHNA and CDR2 YNFKEQ. This CDR3 reads CASSLQGAFSYGYTF. The CDR3, as DNA: TGTGCCAGCAGCCTACAGGGGGCGTTCAGCTATGGCTACACCTTC.

The rearrangement joins TRBV3-1 (or the pseudogene TRBV3-2) to TRBJ1-2, with TRBD1 identical over 9 bases. Trimming removed 5 bases from V and 4 bases from J; junction bases left unmatched: 2. The CDR3 totals 13 residues. Germline CDR1 is LGHDT and CDR2 is YNNKEL (reference sequence). DNA of the CDR3: TGTGCCAGCAGCGCGGGACAGGGCTATGGCTACACCTTC. Translating gives CASSAGQGYGYTF.

The V and J genes are TRBV6-6 and TRBJ2-7; D possibly corresponds to TRBD1 (6 bases). Germline values: CDR1 MNHNY, CDR2 SVGAGI (reference sequence). The V end lost 2 bases, the J end lost 6 bases, and 11 bases lay between the germline ends. The CDR3 consists of 13 residues. The CDR3 is CASSYPGVGEQYF. The CDR3 DNA sequence: TGTGCCAGCAGTTACCCAGGGGTGGGCGAGCAGTACTTC.

DNA for the CDR3: TGTGCCAGCAGACGAGGACAGACGGGAGGCTACACCTTC. It is translated as CASRRGQTGGYTF. The chain has TRBV6-5 and TRBJ1-2; D may be TRBD1 (6 bases). Trimming left V 6 bases short and J 8 bases short, with 16 bases between. The CDR3 length is 13 residues. Germline values: CDR1 MNHEY, CDR2 SVGAGI.

The chain is built from TRBV13 and TRBJ2-4; 15 bases align to TRBD2. CDR1 and CDR2 from the germline V gene are PRHDT and FYEKMQ (reference sequence). With V trimmed by 4 bases and J by 2 bases, 3 bases remained unmatched. CDR3 size: 17 residues. Here the CDR3 DNA reads TGTGCCAGCAGCTCCGGACTAGCGGGGGGGACCAAAAACATTCAGTACTTC. It translates to CASSSGLAGGTKNIQYF. The complete variable domain, with remaining parts taken from reference TRBV13 and TRBJ2-4, reads AAGVIQSPRHLIKEKRETATLKCYPIPRHDTVYWYQQGPGQDPQFLISFYEKMQSDKGSIPDRFSAQQFSDYHSELNMSSLELGDSALYFCASSSGLAGGTKNIQYFGAGTRLSVL.

The rearrangement uses TRBV7-8 and TRBJ2-1; TRBD2 agrees at 7 bases. Germline V CDR1 and CDR2: SGHVS, FQNEAQ. The CDR3 runs to 16 residues. Unmatched junction bases numbered 16, after V lost 5 bases and J lost 9 bases. CDR3 region: CASSPREGLLGSEQFF. In DNA, the CDR3 is TGTGCCAGCAGCCCAAGGGAGGGACTCCTGGGGTCTGAGCAGTTCTTC. Based on the CDR3 plus reference TRBV7-8 and TRBJ2-1, the full variable domain is GAGVSQSPRYKVAKRGQDVALRCDPISGHVSLFWYQQALGQGPEFLTYFQNEAQLDKSGLPSDRFFAERPEGSVSTLKIQRTQQEDSAVYLCASSPREGLLGSEQFFGPGTRLTVL.